The 27 T cell receptor beta chains given below trace back to one sample, sequenced in a study of blood T cell repertoires in COVID-19. Here immunoSEQ multiplex PCR was the method, and the copy in TCRdb shows in-frame clones only, minus some. Among 190,000 or so clones, 80% to 90% were seen once, and the ten largest hold 5.5% to 7.5%. Source material: peripheral blood. The receptor set was obtained from a man in his fifties or sixties who had recovered from COVID-19.

The chain combines TRBV25-1 with TRBJ1-6; 7 nucleotides agree with TRBD1. Germline loops: CDR1 MGHDK, CDR2 SYGVNS. The CDR3 consists of 13 residues. As DNA, the CDR3 is TGTGCAGGCGGTGACAGGGATAGTTCACCCCTCCACTTT. This gives the protein CAGGDRDSSPLHF.

This chain joins TRBV30 and TRBJ1-4; D may be TRBD1 (5 bases). Trimming removed 3 bases from V and 8 bases from J, with 16 bases in between. CDR1 and CDR2 from the germline V gene are GTSNPN and SVGIG (reference sequence). The CDR3 is 14 amino acids. The CDR3 protein is CAWREDSSGEKLFF. The CDR3 DNA reads TGTGCCTGGAGGGAAGACTCCTCAGGGGAAAAACTGTTTTTT.

The chain employs TRBV9 and TRBJ2-1; 11 bases match TRBD2. The CDR3 extends over 17 amino acids. Germline CDR1 reads SGDLS; CDR2 reads YYNGEE. J was trimmed by 7 bases and V by 0 bases; bases with no gene match: 9. DNA for the CDR3: TGTGCCAGCAGCGTAGGAGGGACTAGCGGAATGGGTAATGAGCAGTTCTTC. Protein sequence: CASSVGGTSGMGNEQFF.

V gene TRBV7-2 combines with J gene TRBJ2-2; D may be TRBD1 (6 bases). CDR1 and CDR2 (germline): SGHTA, FQGNSA. The CDR3 extends over 13 amino acids. Trimming stripped 5 bases from V and 5 bases from J, with 9 bases between. This CDR3 reads CASSPGQTGELFF. The CDR3 coding sequence is TGTGCCAGCAGCCCTGGACAGACCGGGGAGCTGTTTTTT. Supplemented by reference TRBV7-2 and TRBJ2-2, the full variable domain reads GAGVSQSPSNKVTEKGKDVELRCDPISGHTALYWYRQSLGQGLEFLIYFQGNSAPDKSGLPSDRFSAERTGGSVSTLTIQRTQQEDSAVYLCASSPGQTGELFFGEGSRLTVL.

This chain links TRBV13 with TRBJ2-5; 7 bases line up with TRBD2. This CDR3 comprises 13 residues. Per the germline V gene, CDR1 is PRHDT and CDR2 is FYEKMQ (reference sequence). The trim removed 8 bases at V and 6 bases at J, leaving 9 bases unmatched. The CDR3 is CASARTSGKTQYF. As DNA, the CDR3 is TGTGCCAGCGCTCGGACTAGTGGGAAGACCCAGTACTTC.

V gene TRBV3-1 (or the pseudogene TRBV3-2) combines with J gene TRBJ2-7; weak D call: TRBD2 (6 bases). The ends were cut back, 6 bases at V and 3 bases at J, with 9 bases in the middle. Germline lookup yields CDR1 LGHDT and CDR2 YNNKEL (reference sequence). The CDR3 has 12 residues. As DNA, the CDR3 is TGTGCCAGCAGGGAGGGGAACTACGAGCAGTACTTC. This codes for CASREGNYEQYF.

The CDR3 bases are TGCGCCAGCAGTGGGGGACTAGCGGGGGGGACAGATACGCAGTATTTT. Protein product: CASSGGLAGGTDTQYF. The V and J genes are TRBV10-2 and TRBJ2-3; 16 bases match TRBD2. From germline, CDR1 is WSHSY and CDR2 SAAADI. Trimming took 4 bases from V and 3 from J; bases not matched to a gene: 1. The CDR3 is 16 amino acids.

The V and J genes are TRBV15 and TRBJ2-7; D possibly corresponds to TRBD1 (8 bases). Germline V gene sequence: CDR1 LNHNV, CDR2 YYDKDF (reference sequence). Trimming removed 5 bases from V and 5 bases from J, with 19 bases in between. The CDR3 has 15 amino acids. The CDR3 reads CATSQIGQGGDEQYF. CDR3 sequence (DNA): TGTGCCACCAGCCAGATCGGACAGGGAGGGGACGAGCAGTACTTC.

This clone was seen only a few times. V and J are TRBV15 and TRBJ1-2, with D maybe TRBD1 (5 bases). The CDR3 loop spans 15 amino acids. In germline, CDR1 is LNHNV, CDR2 YYDKDF (reference sequence). Trimming cost V 0 bases and J 12 bases, with 20 bases left between them. The CDR3 DNA reads TGTGCCACCAGCAGAGATCGGGAGGCCTTTTTGGGGCACACCTTC. Translated, it gives CATSRDREAFLGHTF.

The rearrangement links TRBV7-7 to TRBJ2-5; D possibly corresponds to TRBD2 (6 bases). Deletions cut 1 base from V and 1 base from J, with 10 bases between. The CDR3 has 15 amino acids. Per the germline V gene, CDR1 is SSHAT and CDR2 is FNYEAQ (reference sequence). In DNA form, the CDR3 reads TGTGCCAGCAGCTTAGTGGGCGGGGCCCAAGAGACCCAGTACTTC. Its translation is CASSLVGGAQETQYF.

The V and J genes are TRBV10-1 and TRBJ2-5; 7 bases are shared with TRBD2. CDR1 is WNHNN and CDR2 is SYGVQD in the germline V gene (reference sequence). The CDR3 runs to 13 residues. V trimming: 2 bases; J trimming: 5 bases; junction bases outside the gene matches: 2. The chain's CDR3 is CASSEGLGETQYF. The DNA of the CDR3 is TGCGCCAGCAGTGAGGGACTAGGGGAGACCCAGTACTTC.

The V and J genes are TRBV12-3 or TRBV12-4 and TRBJ2-7, with a weak D call TRBD1 (6 bases). V lost 6 bases to trimming and J lost 3 bases, with 9 bases between them. The CDR3 runs 12 residues. In DNA form, the CDR3 reads TGTGCCAGCAGCGTGACAGGCTACGAGCAGTACTTC. Its protein product is CASSVTGYEQYF.

This clone was observed a single time. This chain joins TRBV11-2 and TRBJ2-7; 7 bases are shared with TRBD1. CDR1 is SGHAT, CDR2 FQNNGV, per germline. The CDR3 is made up of 13 amino acids. The V gene end was trimmed by 5 bases and the J gene end by 3 bases; junction bases not matched to a gene: 4. This chain's CDR3 is CASSPGQYYEQYF. The DNA of the CDR3 is TGTGCCAGCAGCCCGGGACAGTACTACGAGCAGTACTTC.

This chain links TRBV6-2 or TRBV6-3 with TRBJ1-3, with D uncertain. V was cut by 3 bases and J by 0 bases, with 9 bases left in between. CDR3 size: 15 residues. Germline lookup yields CDR1 MNHEY and CDR2 SVGEGT. CDR3 bases: TGTGCCAGCAGTTATGGTGAACACTCTGGAAACACCATATATTTT. This translates into CASSYGEHSGNTIYF.

The chain couples TRBV6-4 to TRBJ1-1; D ambiguous. Germline CDR1 reads MRHNA; CDR2 reads SNTAGT. V gave up 0 bases and J gave up 0 bases, with 11 bases separating them. There are 16 residues in the CDR3. This CDR3 reads CASSDSSSVLNTEAFF. As DNA, the CDR3 is TGTGCCAGCAGTGACTCGAGTAGTGTGTTGAACACTGAAGCTTTCTTT.

This sequence joins TRBV6-1 and TRBJ2-7; a possible D gene is TRBD1 (5 bases). In germline, CDR1 is MNHNS, CDR2 SASEGT. The CDR3 sequence is 13 residues long. Trimming cost V 8 bases and J 0 bases, with 11 bases left between them. This CDR3 is CASQPTGSYEQYF. Written as DNA, the CDR3 is TGTGCCAGCCAGCCCACAGGCTCCTACGAGCAGTACTTC.

V and J are TRBV30 and TRBJ2-1; 11 nucleotides align to TRBD2. V lost 5 bases, J lost 8 bases, and 8 bases stayed unmatched. The CDR3 contains 14 residues. Germline V CDR1 and CDR2: GTSNPN, SVGIG (reference sequence). In nucleotides, the CDR3 is TGTGCCTGGGGGACTAGCGGACTATATGATGAGCAGTTCTTC. Translated: CAWGTSGLYDEQFF.

The chain carries TRBV6-5 and TRBJ1-1; D is unclear. V lost 11 bases and J lost 1, with 14 bases in between. CDR1 is MNHEY, CDR2 SVGAGI, per germline. The CDR3 extends over 13 amino acids. The CDR3 spells CAEALAANTEAFF. DNA for the CDR3: TGTGCCGAGGCCTTGGCGGCGAACACTGAAGCTTTCTTT.

V usage is TRBV18 and J usage is TRBJ2-1; no clear D gene. Deletions cut 0 bases from V and 6 bases from J, with 6 bases between. The CDR3 is 13 amino acids. Germline loops: CDR1 KGHSH, CDR2 LQKENI. The CDR3 DNA reads as TGTGCCAGCTCACCACCTTCCAGCAATGAGCAGTTCTTC. It yields the protein CASSPPSSNEQFF.

The chain carries TRBV19 and TRBJ2-2; 11 bases map to TRBD1. This CDR3 contains 16 residues. The trim removed 6 bases at V and 0 bases at J, leaving 3 bases unmatched. CDR1 and CDR2 (germline): LNHDA, SQIVND (reference sequence). Here the CDR3 reads CASSKGQGANTGELFF. In DNA, the CDR3 is TGTGCCAGTAGCAAGGGACAGGGGGCGAACACCGGGGAGCTGTTTTTT.

This sequence joins TRBV6-5 and TRBJ2-7; D call uncertain. The V end lost 6 bases, the J end lost 6 bases, and 15 bases lay between the germline ends. Germline V gives CDR1 MNHEY, CDR2 SVGAGI. The CDR3 is 13 residues long. The DNA for the CDR3 is TGTGCCAGCAGATACCGGGTCCCGGGCGAGCAGTACTTC. It is translated as CASRYRVPGEQYF.

The chain has TRBV28 and TRBJ1-4; TRBD1 agrees at 10 bases. V lost 6 bases to trimming and J lost 10 bases; unmatched junction nucleotides: 8. Germline values: CDR1 MDHEN, CDR2 SYDVKM. The CDR3 totals 14 residues. CDR3 nucleotide sequence: TGTGCCAGCAGAACGACAGGGGGCTTAGGAAAACTGTTTTTT. It codes for CASRTTGGLGKLFF. Looking up the rest from reference TRBV28 and TRBJ1-4 gives the full variable domain: DVKVTQSSRYLVKRTGEKVFLECVQDMDHENMFWYRQDPGLGLRLIYFSYDVKMKEKGDIPEGYSVSREKKERFSLILESASTNQTSMYLCASRTTGGLGKLFFGSGTQLSVL.

About this clone itself: The same CDR3 arises from other DNA sequences in this sample as well. The J gene is TRBJ2-7, the V gene TRBV27; D unclear. V shed 4 bases and J shed 2 bases, with 9 bases lying between them. CDR1 is MNHEY, CDR2 SMNVEV, per germline (reference sequence). The CDR3 consists of 13 residues. The CDR3 spells CASSSLLTYEQYF. As DNA, the CDR3 is TGTGCCAGCAGTTCTCTACTAACCTACGAGCAGTACTTC.

The rearrangement joins TRBV19 to TRBJ2-5, with a weak D call TRBD1 (5 bases). CDR1 and CDR2 (germline): LNHDA, SQIVND (reference sequence). The ends were cut back, 7 bases at V and 5 bases at J, with 20 bases in the middle. This CDR3 spans 15 amino acids. CDR3 protein: CASTLIPGSRETQYF. The CDR3 DNA reads TGTGCCAGTACCCTAATACCAGGGTCCCGGGAGACCCAGTACTTC. Looking up the rest from reference TRBV19 and TRBJ2-5 gives the full variable domain: DGGITQSPKYLFRKEGQNVTLSCEQNLNHDAMYWYRQDPGQGLRLIYYSQIVNDFQKGDIAEGYSVSREKKESFPLTVTSAQKNPTAFYLCASTLIPGSRETQYFGPGTRLLVL.

J is TRBJ1-5 and V is TRBV5-6; D remains ambiguous. Trimming stripped 0 bases from V and 7 bases from J, with 8 bases between. The V gene's germline CDR1 is SGHDT and CDR2 YYEEEE. CDR3 length equals 13 residues. CDR3: CASSLGARQPQHF. CDR3 DNA sequence: TGTGCCAGCAGCTTGGGGGCGCGCCAGCCCCAGCATTTT.

J is TRBJ1-2 and V is TRBV7-9; D perhaps matches TRBD1 (5 bases). This CDR3 spans 14 amino acids. Looked up from germline, CDR1 is SEHNR and CDR2 is FQNEAQ (reference sequence). Trimming removed 0 bases at V and 4 bases at J, with 9 bases between. The CDR3: CASSLAGGGYGYTF. DNA of the CDR3: TGTGCCAGCAGCTTAGCGGGCGGGGGCTATGGCTACACCTTC. Full variable domain (missing parts from reference TRBV7-9 and TRBJ1-2): DTGVSQNPRHKITKRGQNVTFRCDPISEHNRLYWYRQTLGQGPEFLTYFQNEAQLEKSRLLSDRFSAERPKGSFSTLEIQRTEQGDSAMYLCASSLAGGGYGYTFGSGTRLTVV.

A note on this clone: The CDR3 carries no conserved terminal phenylalanine or tryptophan, so it likely arises from a read error. V gene TRBV6-6 combines with J gene TRBJ1-2; 11 bases fit TRBD1. The length of the CDR3 is 12 residues. The V gene's germline CDR1 is MNHNY and CDR2 SVGAGI (reference sequence). V gave up 10 bases and J gave up 7 bases; unmatched junction bases: 5. Here the CDR3 reads CATGQGAFGYTL. The CDR3 DNA is TGTGCCACCGGACAGGGGGCTTTTGGCTACACCCTC.